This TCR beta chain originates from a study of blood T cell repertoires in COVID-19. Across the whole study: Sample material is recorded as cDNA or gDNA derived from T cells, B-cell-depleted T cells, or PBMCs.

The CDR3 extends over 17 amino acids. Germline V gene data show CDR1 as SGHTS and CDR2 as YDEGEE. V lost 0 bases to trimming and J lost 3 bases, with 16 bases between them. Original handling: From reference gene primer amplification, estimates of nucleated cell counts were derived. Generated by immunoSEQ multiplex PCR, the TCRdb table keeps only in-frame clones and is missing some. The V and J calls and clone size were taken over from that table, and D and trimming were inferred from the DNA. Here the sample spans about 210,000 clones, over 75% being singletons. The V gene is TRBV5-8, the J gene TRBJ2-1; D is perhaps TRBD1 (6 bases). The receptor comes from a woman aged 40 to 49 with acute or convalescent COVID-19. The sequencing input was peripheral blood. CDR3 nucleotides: TGTGCCAGCAGCTTGGAGATACTGACAGGAGTCTACAATGAGCAGTTCTTC. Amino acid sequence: CASSLEILTGVYNEQFF. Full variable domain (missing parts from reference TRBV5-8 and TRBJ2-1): EAGVTQSPTHLIKTRGQQATLRCSPISGHTSVYWYQQALGLGLQFLLWYDEGEERNRGNFPPRFSGRQFPNYSSELNVNALELEDSALYLCASSLEILTGVYNEQFFGPGTRLTVL.